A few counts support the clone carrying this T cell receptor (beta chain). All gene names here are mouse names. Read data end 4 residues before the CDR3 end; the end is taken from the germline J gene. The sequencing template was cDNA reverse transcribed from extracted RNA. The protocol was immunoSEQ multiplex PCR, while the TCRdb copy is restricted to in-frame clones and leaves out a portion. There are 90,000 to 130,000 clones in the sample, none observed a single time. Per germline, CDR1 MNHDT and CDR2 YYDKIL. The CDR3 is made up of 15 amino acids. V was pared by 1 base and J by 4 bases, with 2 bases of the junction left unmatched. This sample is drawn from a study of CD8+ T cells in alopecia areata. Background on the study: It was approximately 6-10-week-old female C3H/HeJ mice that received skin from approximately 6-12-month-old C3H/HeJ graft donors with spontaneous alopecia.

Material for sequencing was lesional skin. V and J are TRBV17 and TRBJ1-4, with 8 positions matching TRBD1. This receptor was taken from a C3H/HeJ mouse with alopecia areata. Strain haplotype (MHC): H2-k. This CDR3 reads CASSRAGGGNERLFF. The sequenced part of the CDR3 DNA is TGTGCTAGCAGTAGAGCAGGGGGCGGCAACGAA.